This is a list of T cell receptor beta chains from one sample in a study of cytomegalovirus exposure and HLA in healthy donors. Sequencing used immunoSEQ multiplex PCR; TCRdb keeps in-frame clones, though not all of them. The sample lists roughly 130,000 clones; 75% to 85% were seen once. The specimen sequenced was PBMCs. The receptor source for this set is a middle-aged man in good health and CMV-seronegative. The CDR3 runs from the conserved cysteine through the conserved F or W. The D gene is left open where the match is weak.

v_gene	d_gene	len	CDR3aa
TRBV6-5	TRBD2	15	CASSYSGLAGTEQYF
TRBV5-1	NA	14	CASSTGPGADTQYF
TRBV23-1	NA	14	CASSRYSRSHEQYF
TRBV19	NA	13	CASSLQALGEQYF
TRBV7-9	NA	15	CASSLHRADNAEAFF
TRBV27	NA	14	CASSLMGASEKLFF
TRBV7-9	NA	11	CASSRQYGYTF
TRBV7-9	NA	13	CASSALEISGYTF
TRBV6-1	TRBD1	15	CASLQGAGGANVLTF
TRBV6-5	TRBD1	14	CASSYSAGGGEQYF
TRBV28	NA	15	CASGLSSLGSGELFF
TRBV27	NA	13	CASSLGSNQPQHF
TRBV10-3	TRBD1	14	CAISEGTGGFGYTF
TRBV2	TRBD1	15	CASRTGAFSSQPQHF
TRBV5-1	TRBD1	15	CASSLTGTGPYEQYF
TRBV19	NA	15	CASSIGPRGGTEAFF
TRBV27	TRBD1	20	CASSASLNRLGTGGSYEQYF
TRBV30	NA	14	CAWSTRVDTGELFF
TRBV7-8	NA	15	CASSPPRYSNHGYTF
TRBV10-3	NA	14	CAITSGLNTGELFF
TRBV5-1	NA	14	CASSLTGSYNEQFF
TRBV27	TRBD2	15	CASSHGLAADYEQYF
TRBV5-1	TRBD1	15	CASSPGQGGIDTQYF
TRBV6-5	TRBD1	13	CASSDREYTEAFF
TRBV5-1	TRBD1	13	CASSRGLGETQYF
TRBV28	NA	16	CASSPTGSLAREKLFF
TRBV27	NA	15	CASSSRLANSYEQYF
TRBV5-4	TRBD1	14	CASSGQGGSHEQYF
TRBV7-9	NA	14	CASSSGGGNQPQHF
TRBV10-2	TRBD1	14	CASRGTGLNTEAFF
TRBV18	NA	17	CASSIGTPNSNTGELFF
TRBV19	TRBD1	14	CASSVQTGGYGYTF
TRBV19	NA	13	CASSIWSGETQYF
TRBV19	TRBD2	18	CASTSQDLAGGPPYEQYF
TRBV7-9	TRBD2	16	CASSLDFLAGPNEQFF
TRBV28	TRBD2	15	CASSNSGTSSYEQYF
TRBV10-3	TRBD2	13	CAIGSGGRATQYF
TRBV6-6	TRBD2	15	CASSYQGLANNEQFF